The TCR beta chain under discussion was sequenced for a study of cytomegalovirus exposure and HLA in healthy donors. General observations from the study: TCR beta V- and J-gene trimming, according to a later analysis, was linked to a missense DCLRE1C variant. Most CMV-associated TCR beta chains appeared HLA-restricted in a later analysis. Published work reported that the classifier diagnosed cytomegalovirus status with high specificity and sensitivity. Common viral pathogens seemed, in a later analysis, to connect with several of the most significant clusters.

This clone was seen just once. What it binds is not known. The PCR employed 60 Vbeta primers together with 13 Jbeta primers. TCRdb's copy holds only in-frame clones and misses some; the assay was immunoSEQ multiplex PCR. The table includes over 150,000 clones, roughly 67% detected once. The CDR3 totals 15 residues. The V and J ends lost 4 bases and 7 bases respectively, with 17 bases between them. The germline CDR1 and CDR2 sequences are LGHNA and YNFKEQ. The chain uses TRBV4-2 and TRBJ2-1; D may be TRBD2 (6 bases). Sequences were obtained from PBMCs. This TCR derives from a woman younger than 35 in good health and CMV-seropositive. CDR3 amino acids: CASSLLGGVPNEQFF. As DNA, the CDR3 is TGTGCCAGCAGCCTCTTAGGCGGGGTCCCTAATGAGCAGTTCTTC.